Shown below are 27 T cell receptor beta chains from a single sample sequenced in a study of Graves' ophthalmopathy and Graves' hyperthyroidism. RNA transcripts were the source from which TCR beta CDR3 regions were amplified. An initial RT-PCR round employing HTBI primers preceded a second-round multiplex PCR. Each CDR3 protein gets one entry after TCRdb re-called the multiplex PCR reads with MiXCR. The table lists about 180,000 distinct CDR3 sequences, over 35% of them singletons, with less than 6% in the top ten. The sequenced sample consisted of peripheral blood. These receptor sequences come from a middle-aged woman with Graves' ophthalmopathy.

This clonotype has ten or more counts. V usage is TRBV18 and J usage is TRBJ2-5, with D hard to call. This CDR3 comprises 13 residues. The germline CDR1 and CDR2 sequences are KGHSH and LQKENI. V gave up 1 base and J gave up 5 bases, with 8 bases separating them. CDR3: CASSPQTTETQYF. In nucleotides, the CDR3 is TGTGCCAGCTCACCACAAACCACGGAGACCCAGTACTTC.

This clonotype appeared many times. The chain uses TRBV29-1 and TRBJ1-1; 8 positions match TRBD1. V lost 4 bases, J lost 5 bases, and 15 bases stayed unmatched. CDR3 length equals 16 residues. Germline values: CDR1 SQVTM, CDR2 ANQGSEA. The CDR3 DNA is TGCAGCGTTGTTCCGTTCAAAGGACAGGGAGGAACTGAAGCTTTCTTT. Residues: CSVVPFKGQGGTEAFF.

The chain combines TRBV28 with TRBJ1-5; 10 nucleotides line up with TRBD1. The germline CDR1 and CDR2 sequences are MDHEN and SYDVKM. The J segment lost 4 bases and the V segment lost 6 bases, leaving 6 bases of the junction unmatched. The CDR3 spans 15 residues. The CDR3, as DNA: TGTGCCAGCAGGGGGACAGGGGTCTGGAATCAGCCCCAGCATTTT. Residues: CASRGTGVWNQPQHF. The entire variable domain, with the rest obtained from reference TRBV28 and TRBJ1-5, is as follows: DVKVTQSSRYLVKRTGEKVFLECVQDMDHENMFWYRQDPGLGLRLIYFSYDVKMKEKGDIPEGYSVSREKKERFSLILESASTNQTSMYLCASRGTGVWNQPQHFGDGTRLSIL.

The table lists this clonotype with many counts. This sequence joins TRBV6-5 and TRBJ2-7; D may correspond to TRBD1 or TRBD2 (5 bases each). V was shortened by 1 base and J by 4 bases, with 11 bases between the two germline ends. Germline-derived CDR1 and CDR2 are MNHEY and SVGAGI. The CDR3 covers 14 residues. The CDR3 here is CASSYFGGLYEQYF. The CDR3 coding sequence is TGTGCCAGCAGTTACTTTGGGGGTCTGTACGAGCAGTACTTC.

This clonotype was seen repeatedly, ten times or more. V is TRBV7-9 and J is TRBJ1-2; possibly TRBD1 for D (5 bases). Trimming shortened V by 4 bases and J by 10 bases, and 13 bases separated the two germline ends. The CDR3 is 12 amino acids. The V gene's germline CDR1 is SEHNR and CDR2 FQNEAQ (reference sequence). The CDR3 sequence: CASSYPGPDYTF. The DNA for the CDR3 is TGTGCCAGCAGCTACCCGGGACCGGACTACACCTTC.

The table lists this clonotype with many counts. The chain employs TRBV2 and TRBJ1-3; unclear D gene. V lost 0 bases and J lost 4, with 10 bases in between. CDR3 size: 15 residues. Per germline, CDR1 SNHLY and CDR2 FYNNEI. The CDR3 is CASSEAGRVGNTIYF. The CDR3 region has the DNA TGTGCCAGCAGTGAAGCGGGTAGGGTCGGAAACACCATATATTTT. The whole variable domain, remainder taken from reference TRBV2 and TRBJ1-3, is EPEVTQTPSHQVTQMGQEVILRCVPISNHLYFYWYRQILGQKVEFLVSFYNNEISEKSEIFDDQFSVERPDGSNFTLKIRSTKLEDSAMYFCASSEAGRVGNTIYFGEGSWLTVV.

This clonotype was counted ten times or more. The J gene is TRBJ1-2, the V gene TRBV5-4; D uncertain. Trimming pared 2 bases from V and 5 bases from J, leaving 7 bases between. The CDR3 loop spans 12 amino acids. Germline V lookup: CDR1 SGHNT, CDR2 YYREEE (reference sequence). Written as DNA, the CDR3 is TGTGCCAGCAGCTTCGAGACATATGGCTACACCTTC. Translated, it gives CASSFETYGYTF.

CDR3 protein: CASSQRPRAGEETQYF. For the CDR3, the DNA is TGTGCCAGCAGCCAGAGGCCCAGAGCGGGAGAAGAGACCCAGTACTTC. The genes are TRBV7-3 and TRBJ2-5; 8 bases are shared with TRBD2. Germline CDR1 is SGHTA and CDR2 is FQGTGA. The CDR3 has 16 residues. J gave up 3 bases and V 5 bases, and 11 bases lay outside the gene matches.

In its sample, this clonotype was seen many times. CDR3 sequence: CATSDSAMDYSAGELFF. DNA of the CDR3: TGTGCCACCAGTGACTCCGCCATGGACTATTCGGCCGGGGAGCTGTTTTTT. This chain joins TRBV24-1 and TRBJ2-2, with D perhaps matching TRBD2 (6 bases). The germline V and J ends were trimmed by 4 bases and 6 bases, with 20 bases remaining between them. From germline, CDR1 is KGHDR and CDR2 SFDVKD. The CDR3 loop spans 17 amino acids.

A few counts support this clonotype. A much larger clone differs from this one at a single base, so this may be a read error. Here the CDR3 DNA reads TGTGCCAACAGTGAAGGGATTAATCAGCCCCAGCATTTT. Translation gives CANSEGINQPQHF. The genes are TRBV6-1 and TRBJ1-5; D remains unclear. Germline V gives CDR1 MNHNS, CDR2 SASEGT. CDR3 length equals 13 residues.

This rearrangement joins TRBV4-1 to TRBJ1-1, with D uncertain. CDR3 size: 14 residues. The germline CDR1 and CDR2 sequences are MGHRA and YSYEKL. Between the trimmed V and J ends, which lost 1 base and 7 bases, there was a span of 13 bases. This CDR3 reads CASSQVPDWNEAFF. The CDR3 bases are TGCGCCAGCAGCCAAGTCCCTGATTGGAATGAAGCTTTCTTT.

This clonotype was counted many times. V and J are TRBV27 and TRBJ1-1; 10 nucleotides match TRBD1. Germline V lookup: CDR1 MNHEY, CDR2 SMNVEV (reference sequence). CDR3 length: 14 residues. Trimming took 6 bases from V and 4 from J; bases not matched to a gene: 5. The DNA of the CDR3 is TGTGCCAGCAGACCGACAGGGGGCGTCACTGAAGCTTTCTTT. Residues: CASRPTGGVTEAFF.

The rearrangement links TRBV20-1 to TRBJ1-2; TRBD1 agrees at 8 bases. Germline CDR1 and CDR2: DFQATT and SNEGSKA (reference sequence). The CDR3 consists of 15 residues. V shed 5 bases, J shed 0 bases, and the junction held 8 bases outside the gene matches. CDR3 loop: CSAVKDRATNYGYTF. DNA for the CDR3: TGCAGTGCTGTCAAGGACAGGGCCACTAACTATGGCTACACCTTC.

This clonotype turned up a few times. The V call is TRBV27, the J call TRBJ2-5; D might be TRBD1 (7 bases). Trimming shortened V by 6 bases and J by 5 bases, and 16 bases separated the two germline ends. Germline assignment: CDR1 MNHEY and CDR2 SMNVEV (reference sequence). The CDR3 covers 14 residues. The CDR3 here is CASSMGRGEETQYF. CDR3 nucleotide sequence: TGTGCCAGCAGCATGGGCAGGGGGGAGGAGACCCAGTACTTC.

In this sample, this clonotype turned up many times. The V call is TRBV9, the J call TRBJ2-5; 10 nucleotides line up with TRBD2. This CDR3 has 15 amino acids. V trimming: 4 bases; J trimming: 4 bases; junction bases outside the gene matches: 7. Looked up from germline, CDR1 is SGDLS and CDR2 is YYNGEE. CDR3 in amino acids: CASSPQREGRETQYF. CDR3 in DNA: TGTGCCAGCAGCCCACAGCGGGAGGGCCGAGAGACCCAGTACTTC.

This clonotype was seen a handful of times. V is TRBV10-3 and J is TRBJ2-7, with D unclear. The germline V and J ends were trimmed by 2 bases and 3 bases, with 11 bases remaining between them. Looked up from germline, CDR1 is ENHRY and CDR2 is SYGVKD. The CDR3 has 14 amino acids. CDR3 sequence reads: CAISERQLNYEQYF. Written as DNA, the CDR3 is TGTGCCATCAGTGAGCGGCAGTTAAACTACGAGCAGTACTTC.

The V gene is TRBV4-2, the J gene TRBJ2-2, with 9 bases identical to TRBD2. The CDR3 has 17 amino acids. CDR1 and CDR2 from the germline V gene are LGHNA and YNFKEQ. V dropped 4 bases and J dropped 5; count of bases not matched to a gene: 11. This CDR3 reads CASSPGSGRGRTGELFF. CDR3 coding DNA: TGTGCCAGCAGCCCCGGTAGCGGGAGAGGGAGGACCGGGGAGCTGTTTTTT.

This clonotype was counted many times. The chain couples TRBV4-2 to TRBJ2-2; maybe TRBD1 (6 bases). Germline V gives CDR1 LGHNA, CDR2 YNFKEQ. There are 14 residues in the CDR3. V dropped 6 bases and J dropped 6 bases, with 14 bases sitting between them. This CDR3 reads CASRMDSGAGELFF. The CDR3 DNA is TGTGCCAGCAGGATGGACAGTGGTGCCGGGGAGCTGTTTTTT.

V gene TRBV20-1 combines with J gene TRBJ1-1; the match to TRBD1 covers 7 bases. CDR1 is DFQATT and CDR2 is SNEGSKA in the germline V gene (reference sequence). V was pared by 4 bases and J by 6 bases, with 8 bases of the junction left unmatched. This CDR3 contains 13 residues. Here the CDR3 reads CSANDRVFPEAFF. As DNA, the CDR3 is TGCAGTGCTAATGACAGGGTATTTCCTGAAGCTTTCTTT.

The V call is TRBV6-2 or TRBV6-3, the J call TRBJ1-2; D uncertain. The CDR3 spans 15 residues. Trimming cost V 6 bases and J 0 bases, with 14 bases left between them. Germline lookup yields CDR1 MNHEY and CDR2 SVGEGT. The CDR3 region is CASRTTKVANYGYTF. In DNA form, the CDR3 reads TGTGCCAGCAGAACCACTAAAGTTGCTAACTATGGCTACACCTTC.

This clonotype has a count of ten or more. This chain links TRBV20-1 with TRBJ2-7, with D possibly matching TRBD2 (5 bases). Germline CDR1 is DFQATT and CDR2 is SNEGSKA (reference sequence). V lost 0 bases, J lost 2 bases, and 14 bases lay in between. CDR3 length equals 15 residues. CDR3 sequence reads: CSARDGSGIPYEQYF. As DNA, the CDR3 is TGCAGTGCTAGAGATGGATCGGGAATTCCCTACGAGCAGTACTTC.

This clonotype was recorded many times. CDR3 bases: TGTGCCAGCAGTGAAGTCGGGGGGCTTGGTGACGAGCAGTACTTC. Its protein is CASSEVGGLGDEQYF. The chain joins TRBV6-1 to TRBJ2-7, with D perhaps matching TRBD2 (7 bases). With 1 base removed from V and 5 bases from J, the gap between germline ends came to 15 bases. There are 15 residues in the CDR3. Germline CDR1 and CDR2: MNHNS and SASEGT.

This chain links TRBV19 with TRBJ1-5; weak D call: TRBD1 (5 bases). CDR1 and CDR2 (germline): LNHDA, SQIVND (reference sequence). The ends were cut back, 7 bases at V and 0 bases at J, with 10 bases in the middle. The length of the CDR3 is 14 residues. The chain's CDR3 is CASKGDLSNQPQHF. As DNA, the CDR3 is TGTGCCAGTAAAGGGGACCTTAGCAATCAGCCCCAGCATTTT.

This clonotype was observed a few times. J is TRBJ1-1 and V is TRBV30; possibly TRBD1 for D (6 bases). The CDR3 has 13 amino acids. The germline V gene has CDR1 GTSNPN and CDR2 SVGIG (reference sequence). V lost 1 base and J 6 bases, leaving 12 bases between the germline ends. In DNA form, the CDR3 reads TGTGCCTGGAGTGCCCGGGGGCCCGCTGAAGCTTTCTTT. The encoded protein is CAWSARGPAEAFF.

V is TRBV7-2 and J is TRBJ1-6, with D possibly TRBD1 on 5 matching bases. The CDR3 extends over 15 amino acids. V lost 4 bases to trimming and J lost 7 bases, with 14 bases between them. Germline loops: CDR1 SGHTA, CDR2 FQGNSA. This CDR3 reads CASSSRDGLNSPLHF. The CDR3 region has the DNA TGTGCCAGCAGCTCCCGGGACGGACTAAATTCACCCCTCCACTTT.

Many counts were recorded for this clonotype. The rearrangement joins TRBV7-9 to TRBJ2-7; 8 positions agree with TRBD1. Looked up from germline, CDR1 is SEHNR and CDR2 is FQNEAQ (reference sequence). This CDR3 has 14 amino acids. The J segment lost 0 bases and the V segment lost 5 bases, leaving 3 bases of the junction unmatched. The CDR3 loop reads CASSPQGGSYEQYF. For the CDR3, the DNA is TGTGCCAGCAGCCCACAGGGGGGCTCCTACGAGCAGTACTTC.

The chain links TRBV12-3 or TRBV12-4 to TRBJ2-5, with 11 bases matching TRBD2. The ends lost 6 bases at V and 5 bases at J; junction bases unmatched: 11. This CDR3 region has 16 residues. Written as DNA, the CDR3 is TGTGCCAGCAGCCCTACTAGCGGGGGAATAGGGGAGACCCAGTACTTC. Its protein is CASSPTSGGIGETQYF.